This record looks at one T cell receptor beta chain sequence and its context. Antigen unknown. This sample is part of a study of CD8 T cells in Susac syndrome. With random hexamers, reverse transcription was performed on about 0.45 to 1 ug of RNA. MiXCR, run by TCRdb on the immunoSEQ multiplex PCR reads, gives a single entry per CDR3 protein. The sample consists of roughly 200,000 distinct CDR3 sequences, over 90% of them appearing once. Study results and limitations: CD4+ T cell repertoires in Susac syndrome lacked clonal expansion.

Germline V lookup: CDR1 DFQATT, CDR2 SNEGSKA (reference sequence). The CDR3 loop spans 14 amino acids. Trimming took off 4 bases at V and 5 bases at J, with 17 bases between the two ends. The chain combines TRBV20-1 with TRBJ2-5, with D possibly called TRBD1 or TRBD2 (5 bases each). The clonotype originates from a human donor with Susac syndrome. Sequenced input: CD4+ T cells from PBMCs. CDR3 residues: CSATPGPSTETQYF. The CDR3, as DNA: TGCAGTGCTACGCCGGGGCCCTCGACGGAGACCCAGTACTTC.